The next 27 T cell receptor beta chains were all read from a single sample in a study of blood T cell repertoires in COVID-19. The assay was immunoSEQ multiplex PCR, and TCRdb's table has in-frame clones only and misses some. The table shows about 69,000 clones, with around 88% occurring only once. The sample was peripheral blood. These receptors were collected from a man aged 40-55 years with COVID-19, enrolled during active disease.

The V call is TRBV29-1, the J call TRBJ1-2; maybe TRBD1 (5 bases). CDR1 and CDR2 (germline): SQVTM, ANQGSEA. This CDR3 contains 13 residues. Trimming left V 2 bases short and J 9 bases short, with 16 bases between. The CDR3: CSVESRAPGRYTF. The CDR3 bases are TGCAGCGTTGAATCCAGGGCCCCCGGCCGCTACACCTTC.

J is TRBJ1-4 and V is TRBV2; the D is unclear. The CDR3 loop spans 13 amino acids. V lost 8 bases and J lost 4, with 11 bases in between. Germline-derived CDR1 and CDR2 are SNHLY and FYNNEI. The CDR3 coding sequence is TGTGCCAGCGGCGAGGGATTTAATGAAAAACTGTTTTTT. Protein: CASGEGFNEKLFF.

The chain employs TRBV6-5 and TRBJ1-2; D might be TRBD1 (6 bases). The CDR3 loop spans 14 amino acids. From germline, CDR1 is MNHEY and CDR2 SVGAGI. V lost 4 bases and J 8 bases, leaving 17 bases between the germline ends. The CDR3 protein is CASSSLQGLLGYTF. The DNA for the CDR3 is TGTGCCAGCAGTTCTTTACAGGGATTATTAGGCTACACCTTC.

CDR3: CASRFLPGDETQYF. DNA of the CDR3: TGTGCAAGTCGCTTCTTACCAGGGGACGAGACCCAGTACTTC. The gene calls are TRBV12-2 and TRBJ2-5; TRBD1, the table's D call, lacks a check against the DNA. TRBV12-2 is a pseudogene segment. The CDR3 length is 14 residues.

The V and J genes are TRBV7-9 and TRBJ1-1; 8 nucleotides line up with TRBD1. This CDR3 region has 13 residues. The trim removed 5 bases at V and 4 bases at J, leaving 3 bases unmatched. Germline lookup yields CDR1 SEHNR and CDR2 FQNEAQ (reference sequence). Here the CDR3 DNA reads TGTGCCAGCAGCCTCGACAGGGGCACTGAAGCTTTCTTT. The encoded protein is CASSLDRGTEAFF.

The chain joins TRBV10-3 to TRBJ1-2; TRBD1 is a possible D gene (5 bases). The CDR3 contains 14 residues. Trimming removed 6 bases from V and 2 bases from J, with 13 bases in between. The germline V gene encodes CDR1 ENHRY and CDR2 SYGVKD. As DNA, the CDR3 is TGTGCCATCAGGGGGGACTGGACCAACTATGGCTACACCTTC. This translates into CAIRGDWTNYGYTF.

For the CDR3, the DNA is TGTGCCAGCAGTTTCCCCAGATCACAGGGGGCTTCAGGAAAACTGTTTTTT. Its protein is CASSFPRSQGASGKLFF. The chain has TRBV6-2 or TRBV6-3 and TRBJ1-4, with 9 bases aligning to TRBD1. The V segment lost 4 bases and the J segment 10 bases; nucleotides outside the gene matches: 16. This CDR3 is 17 amino acids long. CDR1 and CDR2 from the germline V gene are MNHEY and SVGEGT.

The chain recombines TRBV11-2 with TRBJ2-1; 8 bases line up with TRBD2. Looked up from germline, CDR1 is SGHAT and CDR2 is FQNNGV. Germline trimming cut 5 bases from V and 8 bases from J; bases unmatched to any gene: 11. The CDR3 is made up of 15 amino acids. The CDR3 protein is CASSPRGLALDEQFF. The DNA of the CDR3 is TGTGCCAGCAGCCCTCGAGGACTAGCCTTGGATGAGCAGTTCTTC.

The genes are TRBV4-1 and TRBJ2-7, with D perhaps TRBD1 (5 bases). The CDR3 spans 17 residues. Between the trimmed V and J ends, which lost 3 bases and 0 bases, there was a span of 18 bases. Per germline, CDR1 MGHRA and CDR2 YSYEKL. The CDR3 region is CASSHGDSTSSSYEQYF. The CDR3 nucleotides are TGCGCCAGCAGCCATGGCGACAGTACTTCGAGCTCCTACGAGCAGTACTTC.

The CDR3 region is CASSLSEHRGTEAFF. The CDR3 DNA is TGTGCCAGCAGTTTATCGGAGCACAGGGGGACTGAAGCTTTCTTT. The genes are TRBV27 and TRBJ1-1; 8 positions agree with TRBD1. The trim removed 0 bases at V and 5 bases at J, leaving 5 bases unmatched. This CDR3 has 15 residues. In germline, CDR1 is MNHEY, CDR2 SMNVEV (reference sequence).

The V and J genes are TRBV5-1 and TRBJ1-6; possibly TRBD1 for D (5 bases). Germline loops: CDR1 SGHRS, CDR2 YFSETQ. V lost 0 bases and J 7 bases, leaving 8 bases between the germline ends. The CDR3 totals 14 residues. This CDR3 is CASSLGQQNSPLHF. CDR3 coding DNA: TGCGCCAGCAGCTTGGGACAGCAAAATTCACCCCTCCACTTT.

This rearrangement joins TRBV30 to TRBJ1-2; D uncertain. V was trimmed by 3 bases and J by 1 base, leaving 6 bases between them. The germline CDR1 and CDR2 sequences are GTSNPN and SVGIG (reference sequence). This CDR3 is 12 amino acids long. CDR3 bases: TGTGCCTGGAGGAGGGTTAACTATGGCTACACCTTC. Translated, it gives CAWRRVNYGYTF.

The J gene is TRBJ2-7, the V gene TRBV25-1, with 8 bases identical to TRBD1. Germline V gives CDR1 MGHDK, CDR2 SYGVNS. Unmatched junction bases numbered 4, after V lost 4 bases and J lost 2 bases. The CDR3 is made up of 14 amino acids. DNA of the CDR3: TGTGCCAGCAGTGGCGGACAGGGAACCTACGAGCAGTACTTC. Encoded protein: CASSGGQGTYEQYF.

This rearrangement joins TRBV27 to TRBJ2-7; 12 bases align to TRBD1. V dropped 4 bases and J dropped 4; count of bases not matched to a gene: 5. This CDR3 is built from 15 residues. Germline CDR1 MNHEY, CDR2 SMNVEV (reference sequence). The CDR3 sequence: CASSSWGQGAYEQYF. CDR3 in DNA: TGTGCCAGCAGTTCCTGGGGACAGGGGGCTTACGAGCAGTACTTC.

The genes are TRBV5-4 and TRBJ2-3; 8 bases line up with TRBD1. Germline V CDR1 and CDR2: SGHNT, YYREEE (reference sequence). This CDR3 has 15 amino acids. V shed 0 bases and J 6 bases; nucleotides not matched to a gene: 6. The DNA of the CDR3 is TGTGCCAGCAGCTTGGAGGACAGGGCAATGGATACGCAGTATTTT. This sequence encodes CASSLEDRAMDTQYF. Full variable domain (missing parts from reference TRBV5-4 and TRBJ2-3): ETGVTQSPTHLIKTRGQQVTLRCSSQSGHNTVSWYQQALGQGPQFIFQYYREEENGRGNFPPRFSGLQFPNYSSELNVNALELDDSALYLCASSLEDRAMDTQYFGPGTRLTVL.

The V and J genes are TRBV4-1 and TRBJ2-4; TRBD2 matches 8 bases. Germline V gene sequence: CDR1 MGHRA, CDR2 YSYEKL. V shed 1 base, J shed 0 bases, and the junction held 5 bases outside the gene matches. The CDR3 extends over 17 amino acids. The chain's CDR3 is CASSQALLAVAKNIQYF. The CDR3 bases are TGCGCCAGCAGCCAAGCCCTACTAGCGGTAGCCAAAAACATTCAGTACTTC.

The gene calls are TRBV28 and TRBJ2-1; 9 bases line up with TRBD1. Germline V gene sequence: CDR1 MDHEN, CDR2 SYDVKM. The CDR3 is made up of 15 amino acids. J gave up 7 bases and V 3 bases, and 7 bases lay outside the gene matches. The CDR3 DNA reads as TGTGCCAGCAGTTTCGGGACAGGGATAATTAATGAGCAGTTCTTC. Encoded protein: CASSFGTGIINEQFF.

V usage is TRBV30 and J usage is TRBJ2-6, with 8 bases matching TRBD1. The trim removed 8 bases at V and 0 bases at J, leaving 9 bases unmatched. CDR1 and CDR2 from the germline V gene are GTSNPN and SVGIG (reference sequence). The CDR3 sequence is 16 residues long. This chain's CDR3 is CAVSTGALSGANVLTF. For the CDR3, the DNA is TGTGCCGTATCGACAGGGGCCCTCTCTGGGGCCAACGTCCTGACTTTC.

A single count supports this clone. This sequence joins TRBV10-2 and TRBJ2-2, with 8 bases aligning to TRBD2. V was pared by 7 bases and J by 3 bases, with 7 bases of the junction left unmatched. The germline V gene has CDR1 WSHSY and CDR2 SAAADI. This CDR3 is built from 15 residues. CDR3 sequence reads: CASTTGLAHTGELFF. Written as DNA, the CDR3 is TGCGCCAGCACCACAGGACTAGCACACACCGGGGAGCTGTTTTTT.

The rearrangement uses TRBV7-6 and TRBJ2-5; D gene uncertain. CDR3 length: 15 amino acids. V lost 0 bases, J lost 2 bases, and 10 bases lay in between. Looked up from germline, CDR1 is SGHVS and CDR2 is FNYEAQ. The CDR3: CASSLAGTIQETQYF. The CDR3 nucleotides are TGTGCCAGCAGCTTAGCTGGAACTATTCAAGAGACCCAGTACTTC.

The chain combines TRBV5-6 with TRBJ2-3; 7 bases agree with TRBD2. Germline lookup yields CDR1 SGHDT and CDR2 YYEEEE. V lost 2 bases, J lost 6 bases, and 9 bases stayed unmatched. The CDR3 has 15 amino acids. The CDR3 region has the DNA TGTGCCAGCAGCTTAATGGCTAGCGGAAGGGATACGCAGTATTTT. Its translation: CASSLMASGRDTQYF.

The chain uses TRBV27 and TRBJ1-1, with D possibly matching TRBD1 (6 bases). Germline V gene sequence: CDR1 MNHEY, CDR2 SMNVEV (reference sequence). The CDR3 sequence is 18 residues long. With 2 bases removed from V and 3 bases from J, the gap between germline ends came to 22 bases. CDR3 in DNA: TGTGCCAGCAGTTTAAATAGGCTGCGGGGGGCGCGACACACTGAAGCTTTCTTT. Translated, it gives CASSLNRLRGARHTEAFF.

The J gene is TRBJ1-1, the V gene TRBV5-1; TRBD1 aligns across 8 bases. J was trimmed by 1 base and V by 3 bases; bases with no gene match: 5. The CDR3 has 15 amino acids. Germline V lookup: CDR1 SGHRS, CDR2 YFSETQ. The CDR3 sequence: CASSYGQGGNTEAFF. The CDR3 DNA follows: TGCGCCAGCAGCTACGGACAGGGTGGGAACACTGAAGCTTTCTTT.

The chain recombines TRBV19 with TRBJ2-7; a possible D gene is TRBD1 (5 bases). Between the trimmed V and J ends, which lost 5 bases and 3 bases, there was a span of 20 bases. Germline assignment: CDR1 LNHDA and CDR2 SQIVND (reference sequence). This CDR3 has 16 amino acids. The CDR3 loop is CASSPRAAITSYEQYF. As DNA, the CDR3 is TGTGCCAGTAGTCCCAGGGCGGCAATTACGAGCTACGAGCAGTACTTC.

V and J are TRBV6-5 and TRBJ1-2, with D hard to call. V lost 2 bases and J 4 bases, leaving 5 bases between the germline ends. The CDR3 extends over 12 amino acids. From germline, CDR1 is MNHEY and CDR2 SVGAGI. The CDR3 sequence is CASSYDSYGYTF. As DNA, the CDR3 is TGTGCCAGCAGTTACGATAGCTATGGCTACACCTTC.

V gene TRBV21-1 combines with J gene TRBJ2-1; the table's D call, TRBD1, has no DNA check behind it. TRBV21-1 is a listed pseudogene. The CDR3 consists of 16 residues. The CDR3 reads CASSIPGQGACNEQFF. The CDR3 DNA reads TGTGCCAGCAGCATCCCCGGACAGGGGGCCTGCAATGAGCAGTTCTTC.

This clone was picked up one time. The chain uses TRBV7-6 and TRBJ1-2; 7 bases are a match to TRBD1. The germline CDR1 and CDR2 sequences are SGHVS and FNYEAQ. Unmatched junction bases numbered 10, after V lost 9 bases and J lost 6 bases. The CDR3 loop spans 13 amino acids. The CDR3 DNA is TGTGCCAGAGAGCGACAGGGCGGTCATGGCTACACCTTC. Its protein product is CARERQGGHGYTF.